Sequencing of this T cell receptor (beta chain) was carried out in a study of radiation and T cells in renal cell carcinoma (TCRdb year 2020). For the study in its entirety: The samples were obtained from a clinical trial, where primary renal cell carcinomas were treated with 15 Gy stereotactic body radiation therapy and then removed by nephrectomy 4 weeks afterward. In total, 50 to 60 samples underwent TCR beta sequencing: roughly 26 tumors plus 27 peripheral blood samples. In the approximately 53 samples combined, 4 million to 5 million unique CDR3 nucleotide sequences were found, encoding roughly 2.5 million unique CDR3 amino acid sequences. Study-wide findings and limitations: Because the trial had a single-armed design, the trial could not examine how radiation dose or scheduling affected the TCR repertoire. Blood repertoire dynamics were not followed beyond 4 weeks after treatment. An increase in top tumor clonotypes in blood was observed from baseline to 2 weeks post-radiation, followed by contraction by 4 weeks, which was taken to suggest transient expansion of tumor-resident clones. Because no pretreatment tumor biopsies were available, whether clonotypes were present in the tumor at baseline could not be determined.

This specimen's time point label, per the study, means: baseline pretreatment blood. The treatment or condition tag for this specimen amounts to: 15 Gy SBRT to primary tumor, nephrectomy 4 weeks later. To follow tumor-enriched clonotypes, peripheral blood was collected serially from radiation-treated patients at baseline and again at 2 weeks and 4 weeks after SBRT. Renal cell carcinoma with clear cell pathology was present in all patients. The QIAamp DNA Blood Mini Kit (Qiagen) was used to prepare genomic DNA for TCR sequencing. Samples were included in the analyses only if all quality control checks were passed. From cysteine to phenylalanine, the CDR3 is 12 amino acids long. Of the read, only the CDR3 DNA is kept; its 36 bases are in frame from base 1. V and J lose 5 bases and 7 bases, and a span of 10 bases separates them. CDR1 and CDR2 are drawn from the germline V gene: SGHTS, YDEGEE. This clone was counted a few times. What this receptor recognizes is not known. Base qualities are not recorded, but no much larger clone differs from it by a single base.

TCR beta libraries were generated from genomic DNA with the immunoSEQ kit, following the manufacturer's recommendations. To prepare libraries, a first multiplex PCR with proprietary primers was run, followed by a second PCR that added unique barcodes, and a bead cleanup was done after each round. A positive control reaction and a negative control reaction, both provided in the kit, were run with every batch of samples. The final libraries were assessed on an Agilent 4200 TapeStation D1000 ScreenTape, pooled by volume, and quantified by qPCR. An Illumina NextSeq500 fitted with a MidOutput 150-cycle cartridge performed the sequencing, running 156 Read1 cycles and 15 Index1 cycles with the kit's custom primers. The pooled library was loaded at 1.0 pM with roughly 19% PhiX control spiked in. The published analysis was carried out like this. Vendor-processed data were analyzed in R, with a clonotype defined as all T cells sharing the same CDR3 nucleotide sequence. For clone abundance analyses, frequencies were normalized to the 10,000 most abundant clones in each sample. Public T cell clones, which averaged fewer than five per sample, were excluded before analysis. A difference in abundance of at least 32-fold between compartments was used to define tumor-enriched and baseline blood-enriched clonotypes. A beta-binomial differential abundance model was applied to find clonotypes that expanded or contracted between blood time points. Tumor-blood repertoire similarity was measured with the Baroni-Urbani and Buser coefficient, and groups were compared using two-tailed Wilcoxon tests in R. TCRdb carries this immuneACCESS record with in-frame sequences only. Its versions omit some clonotypes, under half of them owing to an unresolved V gene in the studies checked, with the rest unexplained. The V and J calls and clone size are taken from that table; D and trimming were inferred from the DNA. Recorded for this sample are approximately 110,000 clones; roughly 80% of them occurred a single time. The top ten clonotypes cover approximately 3% of the sample.

The chain links TRBV5-8 with TRBJ2-1, with the D gene call left open. This TCR was sampled from a woman aged 55-69 years with renal cell carcinoma. The sample in question was blood, obtained from a patient whose treatment included radiotherapy and nephrectomy. The CDR3 has the sequence CASRLGRNEQFF. The nucleotide sequence reads TGTGCCAGCAGACTTGGAAGGAATGAGCAGTTCTTC.